In its sample, the clone carrying this TCR beta chain was seen a few times. Its target is not known. The data are from a study of T-cell reconstitution after alpha-beta-depleted transplantation in children. Points from the study as a whole: Surviving recipient T cells and thymic progenitors accounted for the high day-60 TCRbeta diversity observed in some patients. Alpha-beta T cells about two months after transplant reportedly derived from several hundred expanded graft clones. Hyperexpanded clones declined; after one year, newly produced T cells mostly supplied diversity.

A TCRbeta library incorporating unique molecular identifiers was prepared. Each CDR3 protein is one row after TCRdb ran MiXCR on the PCR reads. This sample yields about 440,000 distinct CDR3 sequences, of which about 40% are seen a single time; approximately 30% belongs to the top ten. The germline V gene has CDR1 MDHEN and CDR2 SYDVKM. V was clipped by 6 bases and J by 4 bases; unmatched bases: 11. The CDR3 totals 15 residues. The specimen comprised PBMCs, sampled before TCRalphabeta/CD19-depleted stem cell transplant. This chain uses TRBV28 with TRBJ1-2; 7 nucleotides match TRBD1. This clonotype was sampled from a girl between 2 and 10 years old with aplastic anemia, due to receive a stem cell transplant. CDR3 in DNA: TGTGCCAGCAGACCCTCCCCCGGGACAGCCTATGGCTACACCTTC. Encoded protein: CASRPSPGTAYGYTF.